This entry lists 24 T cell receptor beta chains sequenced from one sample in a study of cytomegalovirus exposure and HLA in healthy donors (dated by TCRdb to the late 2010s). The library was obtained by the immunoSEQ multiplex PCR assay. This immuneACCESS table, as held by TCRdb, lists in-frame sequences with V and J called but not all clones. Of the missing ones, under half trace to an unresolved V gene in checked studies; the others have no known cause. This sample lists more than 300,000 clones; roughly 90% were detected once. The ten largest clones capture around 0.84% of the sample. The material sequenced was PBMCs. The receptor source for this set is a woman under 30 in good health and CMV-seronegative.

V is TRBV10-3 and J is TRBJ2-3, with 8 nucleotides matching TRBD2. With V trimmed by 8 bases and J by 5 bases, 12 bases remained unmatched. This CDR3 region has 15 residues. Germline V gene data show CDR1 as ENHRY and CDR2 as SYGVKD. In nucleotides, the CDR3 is TGTGCCATCGCGGAGACTAGCGCGACAGGAGATACGCAGTATTTT. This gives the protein CAIAETSATGDTQYF.

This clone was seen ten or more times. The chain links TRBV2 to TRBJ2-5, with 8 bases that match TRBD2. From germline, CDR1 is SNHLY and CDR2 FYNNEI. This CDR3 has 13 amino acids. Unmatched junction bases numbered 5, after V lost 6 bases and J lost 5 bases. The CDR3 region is CASRGLVGETQYF. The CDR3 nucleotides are TGTGCCAGCAGGGGACTAGTGGGGGAGACCCAGTACTTC.

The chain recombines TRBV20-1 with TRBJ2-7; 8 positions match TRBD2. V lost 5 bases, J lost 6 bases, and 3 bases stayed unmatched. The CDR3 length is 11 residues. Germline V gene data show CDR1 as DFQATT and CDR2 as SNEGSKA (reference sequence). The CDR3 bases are TGCAGTGCTGGGACTAGTGCCGAGCAGTACTTC. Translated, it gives CSAGTSAEQYF.

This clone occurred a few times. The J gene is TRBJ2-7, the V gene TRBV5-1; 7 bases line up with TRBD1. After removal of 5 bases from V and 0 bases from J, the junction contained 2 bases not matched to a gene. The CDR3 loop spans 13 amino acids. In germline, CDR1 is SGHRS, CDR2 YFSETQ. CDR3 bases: TGCGCCAGCAGGGGGACAGCCTCCTACGAGCAGTACTTC. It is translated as CASRGTASYEQYF.

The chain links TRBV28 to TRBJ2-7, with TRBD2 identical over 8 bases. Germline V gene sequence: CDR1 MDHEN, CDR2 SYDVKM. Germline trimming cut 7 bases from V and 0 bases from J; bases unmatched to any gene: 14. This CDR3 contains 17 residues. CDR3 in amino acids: CASIRTSGDLRSYEQYF. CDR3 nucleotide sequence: TGTGCCAGCATTAGAACTAGCGGAGATCTCCGCTCCTACGAGCAGTACTTC.

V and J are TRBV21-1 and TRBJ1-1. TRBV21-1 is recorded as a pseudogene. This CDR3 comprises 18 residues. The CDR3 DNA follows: TGTGCCAGCCCCTCGCCTGGGCGACGGGGATGGAGACACACTGAAGCTTTCTTT. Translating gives CASPSPGRRGWRHTEAFF.

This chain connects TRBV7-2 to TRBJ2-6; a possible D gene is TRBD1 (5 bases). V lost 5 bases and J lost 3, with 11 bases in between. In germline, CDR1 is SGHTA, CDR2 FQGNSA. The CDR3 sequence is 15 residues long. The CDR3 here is CASSLSRDGANVLTF. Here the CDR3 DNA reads TGTGCCAGCAGCCTAAGCAGGGATGGGGCCAACGTCCTGACTTTC.

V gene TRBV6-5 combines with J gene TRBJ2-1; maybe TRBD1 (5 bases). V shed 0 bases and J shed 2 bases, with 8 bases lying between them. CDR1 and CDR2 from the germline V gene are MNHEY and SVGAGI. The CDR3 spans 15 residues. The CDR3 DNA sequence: TGTGCCAGCAGTTACTCAGGACAAACCTACAATGAGCAGTTCTTC. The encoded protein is CASSYSGQTYNEQFF.

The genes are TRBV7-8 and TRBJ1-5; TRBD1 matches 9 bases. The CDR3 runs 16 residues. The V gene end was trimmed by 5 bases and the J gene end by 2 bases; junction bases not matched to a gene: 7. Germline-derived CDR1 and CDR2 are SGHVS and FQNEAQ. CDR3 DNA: TGTGCCAGCAGCCCGCAACAGGGGGCGCGCAATCAGCCCCAGCATTTT. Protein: CASSPQQGARNQPQHF.

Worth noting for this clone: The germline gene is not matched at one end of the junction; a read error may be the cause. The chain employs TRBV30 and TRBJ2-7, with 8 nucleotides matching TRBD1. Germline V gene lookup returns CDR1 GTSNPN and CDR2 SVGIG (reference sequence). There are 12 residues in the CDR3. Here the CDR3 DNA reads TGTGCCTGGAGTATTGGGACAGGAGCTTTGCACTTC. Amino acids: CAWSIGTGALHF.

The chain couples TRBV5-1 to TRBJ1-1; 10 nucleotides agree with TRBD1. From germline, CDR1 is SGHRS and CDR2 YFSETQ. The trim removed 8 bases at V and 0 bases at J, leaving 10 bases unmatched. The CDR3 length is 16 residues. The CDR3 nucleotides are TGCGCCAGTATACCGGGACAGGGGATCATGAACACTGAAGCTTTCTTT. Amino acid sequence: CASIPGQGIMNTEAFF.

CDR3 in DNA: TGTGCCACCCTAGAGAGGGCGGAGAGGGAGCAGTTCTTC. Translating gives CATLERAEREQFF. The chain employs TRBV5-4 and TRBJ2-1, with D perhaps TRBD2 (5 bases). Germline V lookup: CDR1 SGHNT, CDR2 YYREEE (reference sequence). The CDR3 contains 13 residues. Trimming shortened V by 9 bases and J by 10 bases, and 20 bases separated the two germline ends.

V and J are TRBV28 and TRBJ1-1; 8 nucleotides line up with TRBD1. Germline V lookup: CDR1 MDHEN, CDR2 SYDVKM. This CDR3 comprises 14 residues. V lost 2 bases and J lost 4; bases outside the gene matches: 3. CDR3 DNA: TGTGCCAGCAGTTTACAGGGGGCCCCCACTGAAGCTTTCTTT. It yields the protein CASSLQGAPTEAFF.

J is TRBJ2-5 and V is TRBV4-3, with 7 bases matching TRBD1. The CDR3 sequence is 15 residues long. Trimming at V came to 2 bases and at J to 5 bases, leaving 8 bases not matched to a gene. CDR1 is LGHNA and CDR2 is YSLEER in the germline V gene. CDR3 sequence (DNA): TGCGCCAGCAGCCAATTACCGGACAGGCCGGAGACCCAGTACTTC. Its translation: CASSQLPDRPETQYF.

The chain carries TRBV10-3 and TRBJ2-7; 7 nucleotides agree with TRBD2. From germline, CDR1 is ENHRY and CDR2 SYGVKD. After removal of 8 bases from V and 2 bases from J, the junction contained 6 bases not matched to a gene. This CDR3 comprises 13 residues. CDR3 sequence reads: CAIGPGGTYEQYF. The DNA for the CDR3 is TGTGCCATCGGTCCCGGGGGGACCTACGAGCAGTACTTC.

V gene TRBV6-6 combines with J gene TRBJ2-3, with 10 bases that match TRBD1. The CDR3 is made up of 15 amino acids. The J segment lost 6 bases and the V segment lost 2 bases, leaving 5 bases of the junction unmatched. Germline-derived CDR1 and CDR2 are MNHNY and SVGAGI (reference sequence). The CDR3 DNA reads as TGTGCCAGCAGTTACCAGACAGGGGGCGGGGATACGCAGTATTTT. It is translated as CASSYQTGGGDTQYF.

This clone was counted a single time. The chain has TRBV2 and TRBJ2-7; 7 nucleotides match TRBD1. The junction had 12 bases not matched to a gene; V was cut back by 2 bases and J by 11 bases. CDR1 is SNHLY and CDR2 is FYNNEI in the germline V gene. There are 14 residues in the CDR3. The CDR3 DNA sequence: TGTGCCAGCAGTGAATTAGGACAGGCCCCCTCTAAGTACTTC. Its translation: CASSELGQAPSKYF.

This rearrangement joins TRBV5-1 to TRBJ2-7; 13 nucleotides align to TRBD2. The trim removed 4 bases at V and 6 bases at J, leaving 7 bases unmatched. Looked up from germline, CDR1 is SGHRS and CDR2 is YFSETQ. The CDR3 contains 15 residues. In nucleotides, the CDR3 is TGCGCCAGCAGCCTAGGACTAGCGGGAGAGGGCGAGCAGTACTTC. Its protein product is CASSLGLAGEGEQYF.

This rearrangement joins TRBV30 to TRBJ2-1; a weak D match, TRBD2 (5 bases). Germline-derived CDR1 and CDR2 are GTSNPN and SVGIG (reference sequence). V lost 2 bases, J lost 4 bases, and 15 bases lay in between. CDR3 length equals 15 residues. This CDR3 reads CAWSSGGLSYNEQFF. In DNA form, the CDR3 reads TGTGCCTGGAGTTCGGGCGGGCTGTCTTACAATGAGCAGTTCTTC.

The CDR3 loop reads CASSLGAKGYTF. The CDR3 DNA reads TGTGCCAGCAGCTTAGGGGCGAAAGGCTACACCTTC. The chain carries TRBV7-2 and TRBJ1-2; D not certain. Between the trimmed V and J ends, which lost 1 base and 8 bases, there was a span of 8 bases. This CDR3 comprises 12 residues. Germline loops: CDR1 SGHTA, CDR2 FQGNSA.

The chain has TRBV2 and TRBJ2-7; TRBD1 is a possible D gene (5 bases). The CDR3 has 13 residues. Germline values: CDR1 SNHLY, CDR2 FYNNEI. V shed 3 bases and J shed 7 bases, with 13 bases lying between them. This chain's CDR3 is CASSEARVGEQYF. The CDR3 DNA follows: TGTGCCAGCAGTGAGGCCAGGGTTGGGGAGCAGTACTTC.

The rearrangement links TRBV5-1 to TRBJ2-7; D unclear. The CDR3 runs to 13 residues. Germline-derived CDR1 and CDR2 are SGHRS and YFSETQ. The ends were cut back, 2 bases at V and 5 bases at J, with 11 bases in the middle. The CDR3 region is CASSFDMNHEQYF. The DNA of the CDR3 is TGCGCCAGCAGCTTCGACATGAATCACGAGCAGTACTTC.

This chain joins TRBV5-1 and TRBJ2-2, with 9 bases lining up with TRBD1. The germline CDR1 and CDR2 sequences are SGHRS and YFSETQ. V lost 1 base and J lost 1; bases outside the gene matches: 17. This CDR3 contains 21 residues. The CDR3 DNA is TGCGCCAGCAGCTTGAACCACCGGGACAGGGCGTTTCTGTGGAACACCGGGGAGCTGTTTTTT. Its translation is CASSLNHRDRAFLWNTGELFF.

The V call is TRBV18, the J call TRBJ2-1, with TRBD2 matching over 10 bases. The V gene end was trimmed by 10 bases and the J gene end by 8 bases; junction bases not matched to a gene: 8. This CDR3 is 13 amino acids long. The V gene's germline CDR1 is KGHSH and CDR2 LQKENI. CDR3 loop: CATPSGSFDEQFF. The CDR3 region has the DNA TGTGCCACTCCTAGCGGGAGTTTCGATGAGCAGTTCTTC.